The next 15 T cell receptor beta chains were all read from a single sample in a study of T cells in Graves' hyperthyroidism and ophthalmopathy. The source material, RNA transcripts, was used to amplify TCR beta CDR3 regions. The TCR CDR3 first-round RT-PCR relied on the HTBI primer set. TCRdb fed the multiplex PCR reads into MiXCR, producing one record per CDR3 protein. The profile covers approximately 620,000 distinct CDR3 sequences, with roughly 15% appearing a single time and 2.5% to 4% taken by the ten largest. The source material was blood. The origin of the receptors is a middle-aged woman with Graves' ophthalmopathy.

This clonotype was recorded at least ten times. V gene TRBV30 combines with J gene TRBJ1-5, with D perhaps matching TRBD1 (5 bases). The germline gives CDR1 GTSNPN, CDR2 SVGIG (reference sequence). V lost 3 bases to trimming and J lost 5 bases, with 11 bases between them. CDR3 length equals 13 residues. CDR3 protein: CAWSRVIDQPQHF. The CDR3 coding sequence is TGTGCCTGGAGCAGGGTGATTGATCAGCCCCAGCATTTT.

This clonotype was seen only a few times. This chain joins TRBV9 and TRBJ2-7, with unresolved D. The germline gives CDR1 SGDLS, CDR2 YYNGEE. This CDR3 contains 15 residues. The germline V and J ends were trimmed by 3 bases and 1 base, with 14 bases remaining between them. CDR3 in DNA: TGTGCCAGCAGCGAAGCCCCCAGCCAATCCTACGAGCAGTACTTC. It encodes CASSEAPSQSYEQYF.

The sample holds many counts of this clonotype. The chain has TRBV7-6 and TRBJ2-7, with 12 nucleotides matching TRBD2. Germline V gives CDR1 SGHVS, CDR2 FNYEAQ. The V segment lost 5 bases and the J segment 5 bases; nucleotides outside the gene matches: 7. This CDR3 comprises 15 residues. The DNA of the CDR3 is TGTGCCAGCAGCCCCTCGACTAGCGGGAGCCACGAGCAGTACTTC. It encodes CASSPSTSGSHEQYF.

This clonotype was counted many times. V is TRBV6-2 or TRBV6-3 and J is TRBJ2-7; TRBD2 agrees at 7 bases. The germline gives CDR1 MNHEY, CDR2 SVGEGT. CDR3 size: 13 residues. With 11 bases clipped from V and 6 bases from J, the junction kept 13 bases outside the gene matches. In DNA form, the CDR3 reads TGTGCCTGCAATCCCTGGCCGGGAGGCGAGCAGTACTTC. Translation gives CACNPWPGGEQYF.

There are a few counts of this clonotype. This sequence joins TRBV10-3 and TRBJ2-7, with 10 bases that match TRBD2. V was pared by 6 bases and J by 1 base, with 3 bases of the junction left unmatched. Looked up from germline, CDR1 is ENHRY and CDR2 is SYGVKD. The CDR3 totals 14 residues. CDR3: CAIRETSGSYEQYF. The DNA for the CDR3 is TGTGCCATCAGGGAGACTAGCGGGTCCTACGAGCAGTACTTC.

Points on this clonotype: With a much larger clone just one base away, this may be a read error. The chain couples TRBV5-1 to TRBJ1-2, with D possibly being TRBD1 (6 bases). CDR1 is SGHRS, CDR2 YFSETQ, per germline. The CDR3 is 12 amino acids. DNA of the CDR3: TGTGCCAGCAGCTCACAGGACAGCGGCTACACCTTC. Its protein product is CASSSQDSGYTF.

The chain employs TRBV7-9 and TRBJ2-1, with D perhaps matching TRBD1 or TRBD2 (6 bases each). V was pared by 5 bases and J by 0 bases, with 17 bases between. Germline V lookup: CDR1 SEHNR, CDR2 FQNEAQ (reference sequence). The CDR3 covers 17 residues. The CDR3 DNA reads as TGTGCCAGCAGCCCCCCAGGAGGGGGACTCTCCTACAATGAGCAGTTCTTC. It encodes CASSPPGGGLSYNEQFF.

This clonotype was counted a few times. The rearrangement uses TRBV27 and TRBJ1-1; 10 bases align to TRBD1. The V and J ends lost 6 bases and 4 bases, in that order; junction bases with no gene match: 11. The CDR3 runs 16 residues. Germline CDR1 reads MNHEY; CDR2 reads SMNVEV (reference sequence). CDR3 bases: TGTGCCAGCAGCCAACCTCCGGGACAGGGGAGCACTGAAGCTTTCTTT. It codes for CASSQPPGQGSTEAFF.

This clonotype was observed at least ten times. The rearrangement links TRBV28 to TRBJ1-5, with 12 nucleotides matching TRBD1. The CDR3 has 16 residues. V lost 3 bases to trimming and J lost 6 bases; unmatched junction nucleotides: 6. Germline-derived CDR1 and CDR2 are MDHEN and SYDVKM. CDR3 nucleotide sequence: TGTGCCAGCAGTTTCCCCGGGACAGGGGGCAGTCAGCCCCAGCATTTT. It codes for CASSFPGTGGSQPQHF.

The CDR3 spells CATAPGTGVNYGYTF. CDR3 DNA sequence: TGTGCCACCGCCCCCGGGACAGGAGTTAACTATGGCTACACCTTC. This chain links TRBV2 with TRBJ1-2, with TRBD1 matching 8 bases. V shed 10 bases, J shed 1 base, and the junction held 11 bases outside the gene matches. Germline V CDR1 and CDR2: SNHLY, FYNNEI. The CDR3 is 15 residues long.

This clonotype was seen many times. V usage is TRBV9 and J usage is TRBJ1-1; D gene uncertain. The germline V gene has CDR1 SGDLS and CDR2 YYNGEE. The CDR3 is made up of 14 amino acids. V was clipped by 0 bases and J by 0 bases, with 6 bases between them. CDR3 sequence: CASSVDGMNTEAFF. In DNA form, the CDR3 reads TGTGCCAGCAGCGTAGACGGGATGAACACTGAAGCTTTCTTT.

This clonotype has at least ten counts. J is TRBJ2-1 and V is TRBV3-1; 7 bases are shared with TRBD2. Germline lookup yields CDR1 LGHDT and CDR2 YNNKEL (reference sequence). The ends lost 1 base at V and 6 bases at J; junction bases unmatched: 6. The CDR3 extends over 15 amino acids. The CDR3: CASSQGGRYSNEQFF. The CDR3 DNA reads TGTGCCAGCAGCCAAGGCGGGAGATATTCCAATGAGCAGTTCTTC.

This chain links TRBV10-3 with TRBJ2-2; no reliable D call. Between the trimmed V and J ends, which lost 4 bases and 6 bases, there was a span of 12 bases. The CDR3 has 14 amino acids. Per the germline V gene, CDR1 is ENHRY and CDR2 is SYGVKD. This CDR3 is CAISVEANSGELFF. The CDR3 coding sequence is TGTGCCATCAGTGTTGAGGCGAATTCCGGGGAGCTGTTTTTT.

The chain has TRBV6-1 and TRBJ2-3; 9 nucleotides line up with TRBD2. This CDR3 is 16 amino acids long. Germline loops: CDR1 MNHNS, CDR2 SASEGT. Trimming removed 0 bases from V and 1 base from J; junction bases left unmatched: 2. CDR3 coding DNA: TGTGCCAGCAGTGAAGCCCGGACTAGCGGCACAGATACGCAGTATTTT. Its protein is CASSEARTSGTDTQYF.

The chain joins TRBV27 to TRBJ1-1; TRBD1 is a possible D gene (6 bases). This CDR3 spans 15 amino acids. Germline V gives CDR1 MNHEY, CDR2 SMNVEV (reference sequence). The V and J ends lost 5 bases and 1 base respectively, with 14 bases between them. CDR3 sequence reads: CASSKGGRGNTEAFF. Here the CDR3 DNA reads TGTGCCAGCAGTAAGGGGGGCAGGGGGAACACTGAAGCTTTCTTT.